This is a list of T cell receptor beta chains from one sample in a study of cytomegalovirus exposure and HLA in healthy donors. Sequenced by immunoSEQ multiplex PCR; TCRdb stores in-frame clones only, minus some. The profile shows some 76,000 clones, just over 70% of them singletons. Sequences were obtained from PBMCs. The receptors were gathered from a man in his 60s in good health and CMV-seropositive. CDR3s include the opening cysteine and the closing phenylalanine or tryptophan. A D gene is named only where the DNA matches it firmly. A row's size may be missing; if present it is once, few, many or a size class.

D gene: TRBD2
J gene: TRBJ2-7
V gene: TRBV30
clone size: -
CDR3 length: 13
CDR3 DNA: TGTGCCTGGAGGACTAGCGGGGTTGGCGAGCAGTACTTC
CDR3 protein: CAWRTSGVGEQYF

D gene: TRBD1
J gene: TRBJ2-1
V gene: TRBV4-1
clone size: -
CDR3 length: 13
CDR3 DNA: TGCGCCACCCGGGACAGGCAATACAATGAGCAGTTCTTC
CDR3 protein: CATRDRQYNEQFF

D gene: -
J gene: TRBJ1-1
V gene: TRBV7-9
clone size: -
CDR3 length: 15
CDR3 DNA: TGTGCCAGCAGCTTAGTGGGGGGGGAGAACACTGAAGCTTTCTTT
CDR3 protein: CASSLVGGENTEAFF

D gene: -
J gene: TRBJ1-2
V gene: TRBV28
clone size: once
CDR3 length: 15
CDR3 DNA: TGTGCCAGCAGTCCTGGACAGATTTCTAACTATGGCTACACCTTC
CDR3 protein: CASSPGQISNYGYTF

D gene: -
J gene: TRBJ2-7
V gene: TRBV7-8
clone size: -
CDR3 length: 15
CDR3 DNA: TGTGCCAGCAGCTTACCCGCAGGGGCTCGGTACGAGCAGTACTTC
CDR3 protein: CASSLPAGARYEQYF

D gene: TRBD2
J gene: TRBJ2-5
V gene: TRBV5-4
clone size: once
CDR3 length: 16
CDR3 DNA: TGTGCCAGCAGCTTGGCCGTGGCCGGGGGGCAAGAGACCCAGTACTTC
CDR3 protein: CASSLAVAGGQETQYF

D gene: -
J gene: TRBJ2-1
V gene: TRBV19
clone size: -
CDR3 length: 15
CDR3 DNA: TGTGCCAGTAGTGTAGCGGCTAGCTCCTACAATGAGCAGTTCTTC
CDR3 protein: CASSVAASSYNEQFF

D gene: -
J gene: TRBJ1-3
V gene: TRBV20-1
clone size: -
CDR3 length: 11
CDR3 DNA: TGCAGTGCCGGTTCAGGAAACACCATATATTTT
CDR3 protein: CSAGSGNTIYF

D gene: -
J gene: TRBJ2-7
V gene: TRBV19
clone size: -
CDR3 length: 15
CDR3 DNA: TGTGCCAGTAATCCACAACGGGGGTCCACCTACGAGCAGTACTTC
CDR3 protein: CASNPQRGSTYEQYF

D gene: -
J gene: TRBJ2-5
V gene: TRBV4-1
clone size: -
CDR3 length: 15
CDR3 DNA: TGCGCCAGCAGACTTACAGGGTTTTTGCAAGAGACCCAGTACTTC
CDR3 protein: CASRLTGFLQETQYF

D gene: TRBD2
J gene: TRBJ2-1
V gene: TRBV4-1
clone size: -
CDR3 length: 17
CDR3 DNA: TGCGCCAGCAGCCCTATGACCGGGACTAGCAAATACAATGAGCAGTTCTTC
CDR3 protein: CASSPMTGTSKYNEQFF

D gene: TRBD2
J gene: TRBJ2-5
V gene: TRBV2
clone size: few
CDR3 length: 13
CDR3 DNA: TGTGCCCTGGCGCAGCGGGAGGGAGAGACCCAGTACTTC
CDR3 protein: CALAQREGETQYF

D gene: -
J gene: TRBJ1-1
V gene: TRBV6-5
clone size: -
CDR3 length: 16
CDR3 DNA: TGTGCCAGCAGTTACCTAAGAGGGGGAGGGTTCACTGAAGCTTTCTTT
CDR3 protein: CASSYLRGGGFTEAFF

D gene: -
J gene: TRBJ2-7
V gene: TRBV2
clone size: -
CDR3 length: 15
CDR3 DNA: TGTGCCAGCAGTGAAATGAGGACAGCTATCCACGAGCAGTACTTC
CDR3 protein: CASSEMRTAIHEQYF

D gene: TRBD1
J gene: TRBJ1-2
V gene: TRBV5-1
clone size: -
CDR3 length: 15
CDR3 DNA: TGCGCCAGCAGCTTGGTGGGGACAGGAAACTATGGCTACACCTTC
CDR3 protein: CASSLVGTGNYGYTF

D gene: TRBD2
J gene: TRBJ2-3
V gene: TRBV19
clone size: once
CDR3 length: 17
CDR3 DNA: TGTGCCAGTAGTGCAAGACTAGCGGGAGGGCCGATAGATACGCAGTATTTT
CDR3 protein: CASSARLAGGPIDTQYF

D gene: TRBD2
J gene: TRBJ2-1
V gene: TRBV5-1
clone size: -
CDR3 length: 20
CDR3 DNA: TGCGCCAGCAGCCTTCGAACCGGGACTAGCGGGAGGATCCCCTACAATGAGCAGTTCTTC
CDR3 protein: CASSLRTGTSGRIPYNEQFF

D gene: -
J gene: TRBJ2-1
V gene: TRBV27
clone size: -
CDR3 length: 19
CDR3 DNA: TGTGCCAGCAGTCCAAGCCCAATTCGACAGCTTCGGTCCTTCCATGAGCAGTTCTTC
CDR3 protein: CASSPSPIRQLRSFHEQFF

D gene: -
J gene: TRBJ2-7
V gene: TRBV5-1
clone size: -
CDR3 length: 15
CDR3 DNA: TGCGCCAGCAGCTTGGGTCATGGGGGGGCCCACGAGCAGTACTTC
CDR3 protein: CASSLGHGGAHEQYF

D gene: TRBD2
J gene: TRBJ2-3
V gene: TRBV15
clone size: -
CDR3 length: 18
CDR3 DNA: TGTGCCACCAGCAGACCCGGGACTAGCGGGATAGCCACAGATACGCAGTATTTT
CDR3 protein: CATSRPGTSGIATDTQYF

D gene: -
J gene: TRBJ1-4
V gene: TRBV4-1
clone size: -
CDR3 length: 16
CDR3 DNA: TGCGCCAGCAGCCGCAATCCCAGGGTAAAGAATGAAAAACTGTTTTTT
CDR3 protein: CASSRNPRVKNEKLFF

D gene: -
J gene: TRBJ2-7
V gene: TRBV28
clone size: -
CDR3 length: 17
CDR3 DNA: TGTGCCACCCGACAGGCCCTTCGAGCGGGACTGTCCTACGAGCAGTACTTC
CDR3 protein: CATRQALRAGLSYEQYF

D gene: -
J gene: TRBJ2-7
V gene: TRBV5-4
clone size: -
CDR3 length: 12
CDR3 DNA: TGTGCCAGCAGCCCCGCCGGCTACGAGCAGTACTTC
CDR3 protein: CASSPAGYEQYF

D gene: -
J gene: TRBJ2-5
V gene: TRBV7-9
clone size: -
CDR3 length: 15
CDR3 DNA: TGTGCCAGCAGCTTGGATCGGGGTAGTAGGGAGACCCAGTACTTC
CDR3 protein: CASSLDRGSRETQYF

D gene: TRBD2
J gene: TRBJ2-7
V gene: TRBV7-6
clone size: once
CDR3 length: 14
CDR3 DNA: TGTGCCAGCAGCCCTTGGGGAGGGATGGACGAGCAGTACTTC
CDR3 protein: CASSPWGGMDEQYF

D gene: TRBD2
J gene: TRBJ2-1
V gene: TRBV18
clone size: -
CDR3 length: 16
CDR3 DNA: TGTGCCAGCTCGCAAGACAGCCCTATTAGCGGGAGTGGGCAGTTCTTC
CDR3 protein: CASSQDSPISGSGQFF

D gene: -
J gene: TRBJ2-3
V gene: TRBV4-1
clone size: few
CDR3 length: 13
CDR3 DNA: TGCGCCAGCAGCCAACAGAGCACAGATACGCAGTATTTT
CDR3 protein: CASSQQSTDTQYF

D gene: TRBD2
J gene: TRBJ2-3
V gene: TRBV5-1
clone size: -
CDR3 length: 18
CDR3 DNA: TGCGCCAGCCGCACAGGACTAGCGGGAGGAATAGGCACAGATACGCAGTATTTT
CDR3 protein: CASRTGLAGGIGTDTQYF

D gene: -
J gene: TRBJ1-2
V gene: TRBV13
clone size: -
CDR3 length: 16
CDR3 DNA: TGTGCCAGCAGCTTAGGCCACCCCTACCCTCTTACAGCGGCCACCTTC
CDR3 protein: CASSLGHPYPLTAATF

D gene: TRBD2
J gene: TRBJ2-3
V gene: TRBV28
clone size: -
CDR3 length: 17
CDR3 DNA: TGTGCCAGCAGTTCCAGCGGGAGGACCTCCCGGGCAGATACGCAGTATTTT
CDR3 protein: CASSSSGRTSRADTQYF

D gene: TRBD1
J gene: TRBJ2-7
V gene: TRBV30
clone size: -
CDR3 length: 14
CDR3 DNA: TGTGCCCGGAGAGTACAGGGGGCATCCTACGAGCAGTACTTC
CDR3 protein: CARRVQGASYEQYF

D gene: TRBD2
J gene: TRBJ2-3
V gene: TRBV5-1
clone size: -
CDR3 length: 16
CDR3 DNA: TGCGCCAGCAGCTTGGCCGGGACTAGCACTGGAGATACGCAGTATTTT
CDR3 protein: CASSLAGTSTGDTQYF

D gene: -
J gene: TRBJ2-1
V gene: TRBV13
clone size: -
CDR3 length: 15
CDR3 DNA: TGTGCCAGCAGCTCGCCCGCCGACCGAGGGCCGGAGCAGTTCTTC
CDR3 protein: CASSSPADRGPEQFF

D gene: -
J gene: TRBJ2-1
V gene: TRBV27
clone size: few
CDR3 length: 16
CDR3 DNA: TGTGCCAGCAGTTTTGGGGGGGCTGGATCGTACAATGAGCAGTTCTTC
CDR3 protein: CASSFGGAGSYNEQFF

D gene: TRBD2
J gene: TRBJ2-7
V gene: TRBV4-1
clone size: -
CDR3 length: 14
CDR3 DNA: TGCGCCAGCAGCCATACTAGCGGGAGCTACGAGCAGTACTTC
CDR3 protein: CASSHTSGSYEQYF

D gene: TRBD1
J gene: TRBJ2-7
V gene: TRBV27
clone size: -
CDR3 length: 15
CDR3 DNA: TGTGCCAGCAGTTCCCAGACAGGGAATACTTACGAGCAGTACTTC
CDR3 protein: CASSSQTGNTYEQYF

D gene: TRBD1
J gene: TRBJ1-5
V gene: TRBV6-5
clone size: -
CDR3 length: 13
CDR3 DNA: TGTGCCAGCAGGGGAACAGGGGACCAGCCCCAGCATTTT
CDR3 protein: CASRGTGDQPQHF

D gene: TRBD2
J gene: TRBJ2-6
V gene: TRBV6-1
clone size: -
CDR3 length: 13
CDR3 DNA: TGTGCCGCGAAACGGGGGGGCCCGGACGTCCTGACTTTC
CDR3 protein: CAAKRGGPDVLTF

D gene: -
J gene: TRBJ1-1
V gene: TRBV10-3
clone size: -
CDR3 length: 14
CDR3 DNA: TGTGCCACGGGGGGAATATCGGGCGGAACTGAAGCTTTCTTT
CDR3 protein: CATGGISGGTEAFF

D gene: TRBD1
J gene: TRBJ2-1
V gene: TRBV7-2
clone size: -
CDR3 length: 15
CDR3 DNA: TGTGCCAGCAGCTTAGTCGCAGGGGGCAGGAATGAGCAGTTCTTC
CDR3 protein: CASSLVAGGRNEQFF

D gene: -
J gene: TRBJ1-5
V gene: TRBV5-5
clone size: -
CDR3 length: 15
CDR3 DNA: TGTGCCAGCAGCTTGTGGAGTGGGAGCAATCAGCCCCAGCATTTT
CDR3 protein: CASSLWSGSNQPQHF

D gene: -
J gene: TRBJ2-1
V gene: TRBV5-6
clone size: -
CDR3 length: 15
CDR3 DNA: TGTGCCAGCAACACAGGGTCCGCTGGGTACAATGAGCAGTTCTTC
CDR3 protein: CASNTGSAGYNEQFF

D gene: -
J gene: TRBJ2-1
V gene: TRBV4-1
clone size: -
CDR3 length: 15
CDR3 DNA: TGCGCCAGCAGCCTCCTACTAGAGAGAGGCAATGAGCAGTTCTTC
CDR3 protein: CASSLLLERGNEQFF

D gene: TRBD1
J gene: TRBJ2-7
V gene: TRBV6-5
clone size: few
CDR3 length: 14
CDR3 DNA: TGTGCCAGCAGTAAGACCGGGACAGGGGACGAGCAGTACTTC
CDR3 protein: CASSKTGTGDEQYF

D gene: -
J gene: TRBJ2-7
V gene: TRBV7-9
clone size: -
CDR3 length: 14
CDR3 DNA: TGTTCCAGCAGCTTTGGGGGCGGAACCTACGAGCAGTACTTC
CDR3 protein: CSSSFGGGTYEQYF

D gene: -
J gene: TRBJ2-2
V gene: TRBV6-5
clone size: once
CDR3 length: 15
CDR3 DNA: TGTGCCAGCAGGCTAGGACAGTGGAACACCGGGGAGCTGTTTTTT
CDR3 protein: CASRLGQWNTGELFF

D gene: TRBD1
J gene: TRBJ2-7
V gene: TRBV7-9
clone size: -
CDR3 length: 12
CDR3 DNA: TGTGCCAGCAGCTGGGACAGCTACGAGCAGTACTTC
CDR3 protein: CASSWDSYEQYF

D gene: -
J gene: TRBJ1-5
V gene: TRBV19
clone size: -
CDR3 length: 16
CDR3 DNA: TGTGCCAGTGGGCAGTCCCGGTCATATAGCAATCAGCCCCAGCATTTT
CDR3 protein: CASGQSRSYSNQPQHF

D gene: TRBD2
J gene: TRBJ2-1
V gene: TRBV27
clone size: -
CDR3 length: 15
CDR3 DNA: TGTGCCAGCAGTTTCGGGACTAGCGGTTACAATGAGCAGTTCTTC
CDR3 protein: CASSFGTSGYNEQFF

D gene: -
J gene: TRBJ2-1
V gene: TRBV4-2
clone size: -
CDR3 length: 12
CDR3 DNA: TGTGCCAGCAGCGGAGGTAGAGGTGAGCAGTTCTTC
CDR3 protein: CASSGGRGEQFF

D gene: TRBD2
J gene: TRBJ2-2
V gene: TRBV7-8
clone size: few
CDR3 length: 16
CDR3 DNA: TGTGCCAGCAGCTTAATGGGCGGGAGTCATACCGGGGAGCTGTTTTTT
CDR3 protein: CASSLMGGSHTGELFF

D gene: -
J gene: TRBJ2-7
V gene: TRBV6-6
clone size: -
CDR3 length: 14
CDR3 DNA: TGTGCCAGCAGTCAACGGCGGGCAACGATCGAGCAGTACTTC
CDR3 protein: CASSQRRATIEQYF